This T cell receptor (beta chain) is from a study of shared clonotypes between healthy human individuals. Sequenced by immunoSEQ multiplex PCR; TCRdb stores in-frame clones only, minus some. This table holds approximately 2.1 million clones, over 90% found once. Findings and caveats of the study: Some naive CD4 clonotypes, about 5.5%, turned up in common across several donors.

From germline, CDR1 is SEHNR and CDR2 FQNEAQ (reference sequence). Trimming removed 1 base from V and 6 bases from J, with 13 bases in between. This CDR3 region has 14 residues. Study donors comprised healthy, HIV-negative adults devoid of recent acute infection or vaccination. Notes on this clone: Its matching antigen is unknown.

The chain joins TRBV7-9 to TRBJ2-7, with unresolved D. The receptor was derived from a young man in good health. Some clones in this sample may be carry-over from other donors' samples. The material sequenced was naive CD4+ T cells from PBMCs. Subset denoted: CD45RA+ positively selected. CDR3 nucleotides: TGTGCCAGCAGCTTAGTTCTAAATGAGCCCGAGCAGTACTTC. The encoded protein is CASSLVLNEPEQYF.